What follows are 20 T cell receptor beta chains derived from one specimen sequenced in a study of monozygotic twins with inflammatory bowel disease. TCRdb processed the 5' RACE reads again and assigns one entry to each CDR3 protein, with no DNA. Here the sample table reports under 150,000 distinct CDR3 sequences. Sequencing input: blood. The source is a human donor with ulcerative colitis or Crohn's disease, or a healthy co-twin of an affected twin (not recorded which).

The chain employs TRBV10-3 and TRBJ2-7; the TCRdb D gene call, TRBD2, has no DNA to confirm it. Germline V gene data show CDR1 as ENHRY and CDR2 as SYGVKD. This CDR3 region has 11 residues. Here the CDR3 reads CAISPEGEQYF.

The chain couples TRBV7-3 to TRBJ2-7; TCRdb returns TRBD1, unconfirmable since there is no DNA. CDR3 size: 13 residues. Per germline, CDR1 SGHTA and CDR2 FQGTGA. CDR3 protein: CASSLSREHEQYF. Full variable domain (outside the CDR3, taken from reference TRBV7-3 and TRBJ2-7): GAGVSQTPSNKVTEKGKYVELRCDPISGHTALYWYRQSLGQGPEFLIYFQGTGAADDSGLPNDRFFAVRPEGSVSTLKIQRTERGDSAVYLCASSLSREHEQYFGPGTRLTVT.

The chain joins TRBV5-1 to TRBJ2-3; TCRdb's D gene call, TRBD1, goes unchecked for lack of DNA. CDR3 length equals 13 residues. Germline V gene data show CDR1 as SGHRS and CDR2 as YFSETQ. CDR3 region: CASSLEGIDTQYF.

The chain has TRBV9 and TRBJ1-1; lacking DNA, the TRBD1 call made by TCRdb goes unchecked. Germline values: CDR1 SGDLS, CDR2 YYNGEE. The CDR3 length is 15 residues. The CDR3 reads CASSPRTGAYTEAFF.

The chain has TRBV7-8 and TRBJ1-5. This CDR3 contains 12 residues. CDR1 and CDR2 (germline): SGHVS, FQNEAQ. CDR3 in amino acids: CASCSGNQPQHF.

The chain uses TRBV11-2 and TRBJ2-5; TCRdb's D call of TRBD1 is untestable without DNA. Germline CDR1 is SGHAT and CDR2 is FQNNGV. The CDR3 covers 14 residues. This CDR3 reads CASSLNRGGETQYF.

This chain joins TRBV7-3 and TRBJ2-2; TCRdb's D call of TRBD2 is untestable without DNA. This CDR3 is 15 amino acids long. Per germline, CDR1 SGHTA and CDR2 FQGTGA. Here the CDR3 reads CASSSGLAPTGELFF.

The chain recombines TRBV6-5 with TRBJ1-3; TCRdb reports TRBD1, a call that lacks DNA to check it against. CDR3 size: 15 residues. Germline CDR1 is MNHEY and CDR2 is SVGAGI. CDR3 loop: CASSSTGASGNTIYF.

The CDR3: CASSPDLPGTGGNTIYF. The V and J genes are TRBV18 and TRBJ1-3; TCRdb gives TRBD1 as the D gene, but with no DNA this cannot be confirmed. The CDR3 sequence is 17 residues long. Germline V CDR1 and CDR2: KGHSH, LQKENI. The full variable domain, rest sourced from reference TRBV18 and TRBJ1-3, is NAGVMQNPRHLVRRRGQEARLRCSPMKGHSHVYWYRQLPEEGLKFMVYLQKENIIDESGMPKERFSAEFPKEGPSILRIQQVVRGDSAAYFCASSPDLPGTGGNTIYFGEGSWLTVV.

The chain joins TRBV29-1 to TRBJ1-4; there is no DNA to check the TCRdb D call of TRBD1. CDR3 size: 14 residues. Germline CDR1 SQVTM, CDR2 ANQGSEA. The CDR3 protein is CSVARTAESKKLFF.

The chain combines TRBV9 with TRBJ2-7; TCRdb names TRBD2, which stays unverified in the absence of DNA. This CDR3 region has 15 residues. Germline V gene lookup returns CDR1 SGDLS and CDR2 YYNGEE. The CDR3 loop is CASSVGTSGGPEQYF. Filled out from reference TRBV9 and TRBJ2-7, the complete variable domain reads DSGVTQTPKHLITATGQRVTLRCSPRSGDLSVYWYQQSLDQGLQFLIQYYNGEERAKGNILERFSAQQFPDLHSELNLSSLELGDSALYFCASSVGTSGGPEQYFGPGTRLTVT.

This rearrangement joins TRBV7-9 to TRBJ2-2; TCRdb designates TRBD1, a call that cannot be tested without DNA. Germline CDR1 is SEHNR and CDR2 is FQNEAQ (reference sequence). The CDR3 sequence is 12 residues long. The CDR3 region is CASSRGAGELFF.

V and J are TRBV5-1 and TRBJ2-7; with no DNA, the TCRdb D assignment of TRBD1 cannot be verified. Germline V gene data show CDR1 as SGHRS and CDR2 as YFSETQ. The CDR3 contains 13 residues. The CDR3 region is CASSLVRPGEQYF.

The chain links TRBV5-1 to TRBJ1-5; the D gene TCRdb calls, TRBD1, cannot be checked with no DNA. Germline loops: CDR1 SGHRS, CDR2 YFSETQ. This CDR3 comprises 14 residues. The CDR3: CASSLTGGYQPQHF.

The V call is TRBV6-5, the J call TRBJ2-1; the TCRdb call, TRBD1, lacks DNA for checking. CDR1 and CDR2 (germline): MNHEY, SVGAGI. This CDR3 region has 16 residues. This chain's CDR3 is CASSYSNQGARFRQFF.

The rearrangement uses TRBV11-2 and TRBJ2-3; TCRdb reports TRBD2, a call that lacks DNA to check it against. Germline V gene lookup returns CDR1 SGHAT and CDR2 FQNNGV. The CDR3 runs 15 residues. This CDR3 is CASSLPGGRTDTQYF.

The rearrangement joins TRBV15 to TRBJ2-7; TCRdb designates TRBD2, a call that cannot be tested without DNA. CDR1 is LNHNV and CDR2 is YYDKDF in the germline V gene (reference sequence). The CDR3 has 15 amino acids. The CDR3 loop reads CATSSARNRFYEQYF. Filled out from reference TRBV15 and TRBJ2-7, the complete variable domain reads DAMVIQNPRYQVTQFGKPVTLSCSQTLNHNVMYWYQQKSSQAPKLLFHYYDKDFNNEADTPDNFQSRRPNTSFCFLDIRSPGLGDTAMYLCATSSARNRFYEQYFGPGTRLTVT.

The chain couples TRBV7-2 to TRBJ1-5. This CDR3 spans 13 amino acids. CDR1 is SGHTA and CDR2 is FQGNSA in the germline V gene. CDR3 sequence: CASSLDRDQPQHF.

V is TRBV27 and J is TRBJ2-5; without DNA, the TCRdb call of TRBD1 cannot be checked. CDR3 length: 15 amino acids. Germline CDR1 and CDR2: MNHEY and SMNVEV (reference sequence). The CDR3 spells CASSLDSLAQETQYF.

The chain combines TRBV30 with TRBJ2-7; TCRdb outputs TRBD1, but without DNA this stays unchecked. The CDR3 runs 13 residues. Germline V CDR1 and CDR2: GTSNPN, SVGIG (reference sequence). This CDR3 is CAWSHRETHEQYF.